A single TCR beta chain is shown here with its context. The sample comes from a study of blood T cell repertoires in COVID-19. Whole-study context: PBMCs, B-cell-depleted T cells, or T cells were the source of the cDNA or gDNA that made up the material.

As originally analysed: It was from reference gene primer amplification that nucleated cell counts were estimated. This table comes from immunoSEQ multiplex PCR, and its TCRdb copy is limited to in-frame clones, with some not included. The V and J calls and the clone size are those of that table, but D and trimming were determined from the DNA. The table lists about 73,000 clones, over 65% of them singletons. The CDR3 loop spans 16 amino acids. Germline V gene data show CDR1 as SEHNR and CDR2 as FQNEAQ (reference sequence). With V trimmed by 5 bases and J by 2 bases, 9 bases remained unmatched. This chain joins TRBV7-9 and TRBJ2-1, with 7 bases aligning to TRBD2. Material for sequencing was peripheral blood. This sequence originates from a woman aged 55 to 70 with acute or convalescent COVID-19. The CDR3 region has the DNA TGTGCCAGCAGCCCGAGAGAGGGAGGGCCCTACAATGAGCAGTTCTTC. Amino acid sequence: CASSPREGGPYNEQFF.